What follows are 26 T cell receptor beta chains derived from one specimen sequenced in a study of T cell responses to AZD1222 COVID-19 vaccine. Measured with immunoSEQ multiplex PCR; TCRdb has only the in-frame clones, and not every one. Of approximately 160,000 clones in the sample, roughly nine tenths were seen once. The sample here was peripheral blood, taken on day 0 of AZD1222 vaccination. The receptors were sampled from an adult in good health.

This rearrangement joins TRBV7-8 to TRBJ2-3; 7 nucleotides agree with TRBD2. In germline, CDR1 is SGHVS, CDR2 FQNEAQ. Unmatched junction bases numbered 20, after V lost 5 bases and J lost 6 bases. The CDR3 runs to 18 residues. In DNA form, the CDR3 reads TGTGCCAGCAGCACCCTCCCGGGAGTAGCGGGCCCTCGGGATACGCAGTATTTT. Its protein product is CASSTLPGVAGPRDTQYF.

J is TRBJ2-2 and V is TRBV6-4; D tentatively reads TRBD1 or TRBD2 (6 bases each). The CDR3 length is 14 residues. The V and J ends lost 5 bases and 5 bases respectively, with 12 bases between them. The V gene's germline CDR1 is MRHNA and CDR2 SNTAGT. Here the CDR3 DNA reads TGTGCCAGCAGTTTGAGGGGGGATACCGGGGAGCTGTTTTTT. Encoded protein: CASSLRGDTGELFF.

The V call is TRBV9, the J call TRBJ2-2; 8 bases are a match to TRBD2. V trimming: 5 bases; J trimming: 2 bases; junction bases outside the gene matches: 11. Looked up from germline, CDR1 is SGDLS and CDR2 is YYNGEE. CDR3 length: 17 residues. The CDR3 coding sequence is TGTGCCAGCAGGCGGCGGGGGGACTGGGGCAACACCGGGGAGCTGTTTTTT. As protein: CASRRRGDWGNTGELFF.

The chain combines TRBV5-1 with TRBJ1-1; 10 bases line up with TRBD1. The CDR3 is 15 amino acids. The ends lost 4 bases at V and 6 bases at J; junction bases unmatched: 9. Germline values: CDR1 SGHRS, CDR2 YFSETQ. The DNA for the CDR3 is TGCGCCAGCAGCGGATCCGGGACAGGGGCCGCTGAAGCTTTCTTT. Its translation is CASSGSGTGAAEAFF.

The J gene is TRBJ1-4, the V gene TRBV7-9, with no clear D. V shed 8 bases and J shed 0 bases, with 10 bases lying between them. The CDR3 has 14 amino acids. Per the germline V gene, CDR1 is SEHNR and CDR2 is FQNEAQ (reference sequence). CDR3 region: CASQDRATNEKLFF. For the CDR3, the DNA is TGTGCCAGCCAGGACCGTGCAACTAATGAAAAACTGTTTTTT.

The CDR3 protein is CASSPGLAGFYNEQFF. In nucleotides, the CDR3 is TGTGCCAGCAGCCCGGGCCTAGCGGGATTCTACAATGAGCAGTTCTTC. The chain recombines TRBV11-2 with TRBJ2-1, with 9 bases fitting TRBD2. Losses at the gene ends were 5 bases for V and 3 bases for J; bases not matched to a gene: 8. The CDR3 totals 16 residues. Germline CDR1 is SGHAT and CDR2 is FQNNGV.

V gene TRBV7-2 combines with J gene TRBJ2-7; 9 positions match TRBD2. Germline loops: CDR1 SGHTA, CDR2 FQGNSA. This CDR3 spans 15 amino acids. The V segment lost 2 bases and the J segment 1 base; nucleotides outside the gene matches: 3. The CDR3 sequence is CASSLSSGRSYEQYF. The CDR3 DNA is TGTGCCAGCAGCTTATCAAGCGGGAGGTCCTACGAGCAGTACTTC.

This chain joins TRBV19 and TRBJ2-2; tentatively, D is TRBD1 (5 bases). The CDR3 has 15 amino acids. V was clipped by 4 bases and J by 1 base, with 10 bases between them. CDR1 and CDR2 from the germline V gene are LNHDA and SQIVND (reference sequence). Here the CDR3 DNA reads TGTGCCAGTAGTAGCCATGGACAGAACACCGGGGAGCTGTTTTTT. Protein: CASSSHGQNTGELFF.

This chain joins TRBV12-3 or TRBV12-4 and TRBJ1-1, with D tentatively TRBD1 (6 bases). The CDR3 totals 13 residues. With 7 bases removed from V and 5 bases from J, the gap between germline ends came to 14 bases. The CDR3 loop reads CASTLQGGTEAFF. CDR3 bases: TGTGCCAGCACCCTACAGGGAGGAACTGAAGCTTTCTTT.

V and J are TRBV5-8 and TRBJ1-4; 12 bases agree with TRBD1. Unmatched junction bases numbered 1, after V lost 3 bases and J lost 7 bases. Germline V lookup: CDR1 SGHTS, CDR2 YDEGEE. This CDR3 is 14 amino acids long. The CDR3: CASSWDRGLEKLFF. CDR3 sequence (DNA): TGTGCCAGCAGCTGGGACAGGGGGCTTGAAAAACTGTTTTTT.

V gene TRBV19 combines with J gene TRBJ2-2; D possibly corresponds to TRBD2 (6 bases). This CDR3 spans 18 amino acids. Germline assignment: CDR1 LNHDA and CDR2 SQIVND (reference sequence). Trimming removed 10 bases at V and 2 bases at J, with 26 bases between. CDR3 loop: CATTAVPRRGLNTGELFF. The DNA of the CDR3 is TGTGCCACCACAGCGGTCCCTAGGCGGGGCTTAAACACCGGGGAGCTGTTTTTT.

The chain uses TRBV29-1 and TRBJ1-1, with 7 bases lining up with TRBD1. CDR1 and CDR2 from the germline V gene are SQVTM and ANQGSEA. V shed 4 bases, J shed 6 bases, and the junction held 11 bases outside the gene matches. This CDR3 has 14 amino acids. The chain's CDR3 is CSVVTLRQGAEAFF. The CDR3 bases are TGCAGCGTTGTTACGCTGAGACAGGGAGCTGAAGCTTTCTTT. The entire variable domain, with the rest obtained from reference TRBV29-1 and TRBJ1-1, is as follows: SAVISQKPSRDICQRGTSLTIQCQVDSQVTMMFWYRQQPGQSLTLIATANQGSEATYESGFVIDKFPISRPNLTFSTLTVSNMSPEDSSIYLCSVVTLRQGAEAFFGQGTRLTVV.

CDR3 coding DNA: TGTGCCAGTAGTATAAACCGCGCACTCTCCCACGCTGAAGCTTTCTTT. It is translated as CASSINRALSHAEAFF. V usage is TRBV19 and J usage is TRBJ1-1, with D unclear. The CDR3 length is 16 residues. Trimming took 2 bases from V and 6 from J, leaving 19 bases between them. Looked up from germline, CDR1 is LNHDA and CDR2 is SQIVND (reference sequence).

The CDR3 sequence: CASSTGDGYGYTF. The CDR3, as DNA: TGTGCCAGTAGTACAGGGGATGGCTATGGCTACACCTTC. J is TRBJ1-2 and V is TRBV19; the D gene is possibly TRBD1 (6 bases). This CDR3 has 13 residues. Germline values: CDR1 LNHDA, CDR2 SQIVND (reference sequence). The germline V and J ends were trimmed by 4 bases and 4 bases, with 10 bases remaining between them. The variable domain in full, completed from reference TRBV19 and TRBJ1-2, reads DGGITQSPKYLFRKEGQNVTLSCEQNLNHDAMYWYRQDPGQGLRLIYYSQIVNDFQKGDIAEGYSVSREKKESFPLTVTSAQKNPTAFYLCASSTGDGYGYTFGSGTRLTVV.

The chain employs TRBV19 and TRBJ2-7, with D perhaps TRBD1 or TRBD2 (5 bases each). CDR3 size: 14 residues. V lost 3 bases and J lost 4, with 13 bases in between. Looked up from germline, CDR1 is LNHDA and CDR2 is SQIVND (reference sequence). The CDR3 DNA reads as TGTGCCAGTAGTATGGCCGGGGCAGCATACGAGCAGTACTTC. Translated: CASSMAGAAYEQYF.

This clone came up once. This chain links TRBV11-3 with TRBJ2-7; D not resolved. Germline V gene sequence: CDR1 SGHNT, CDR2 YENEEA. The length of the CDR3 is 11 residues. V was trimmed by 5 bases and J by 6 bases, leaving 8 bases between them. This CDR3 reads CASSRSGEQYF. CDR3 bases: TGTGCCAGCAGCCGGTCGGGCGAGCAGTACTTC.

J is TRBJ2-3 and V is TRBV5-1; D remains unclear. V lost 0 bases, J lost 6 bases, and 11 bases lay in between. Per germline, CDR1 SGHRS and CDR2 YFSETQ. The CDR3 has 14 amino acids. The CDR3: CASSLAPPRDTQYF. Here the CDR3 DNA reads TGCGCCAGCAGCTTGGCCCCACCACGGGATACGCAGTATTTT.

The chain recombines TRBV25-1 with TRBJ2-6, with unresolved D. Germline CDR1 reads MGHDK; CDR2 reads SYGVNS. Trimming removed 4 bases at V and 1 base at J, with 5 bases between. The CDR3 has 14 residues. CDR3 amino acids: CASSAYSGANVLTF. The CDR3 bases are TGTGCCAGCAGTGCATATTCTGGGGCCAACGTCCTGACTTTC.

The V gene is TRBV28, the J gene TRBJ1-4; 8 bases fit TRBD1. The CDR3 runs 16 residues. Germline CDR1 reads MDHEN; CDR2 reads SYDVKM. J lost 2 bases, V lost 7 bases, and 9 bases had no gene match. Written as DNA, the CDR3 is TGTGCCAGCATGAAGGGGGCAGGGGGCACTAATGAAAAACTGTTTTTT. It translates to CASMKGAGGTNEKLFF.

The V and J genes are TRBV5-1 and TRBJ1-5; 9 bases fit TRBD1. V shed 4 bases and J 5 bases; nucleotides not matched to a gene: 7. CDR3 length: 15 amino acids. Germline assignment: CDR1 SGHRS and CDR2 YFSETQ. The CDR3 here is CASSLTGGKDQPQHF. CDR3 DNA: TGCGCCAGCAGCCTAACAGGGGGCAAAGATCAGCCCCAGCATTTT.

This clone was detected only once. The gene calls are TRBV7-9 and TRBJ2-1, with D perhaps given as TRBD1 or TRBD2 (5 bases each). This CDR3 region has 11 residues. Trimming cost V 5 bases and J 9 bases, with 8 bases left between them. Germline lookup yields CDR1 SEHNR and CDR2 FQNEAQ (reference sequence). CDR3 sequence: CASSIGTEQFF. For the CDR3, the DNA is TGTGCCAGCAGCATCGGGACTGAGCAGTTCTTC.

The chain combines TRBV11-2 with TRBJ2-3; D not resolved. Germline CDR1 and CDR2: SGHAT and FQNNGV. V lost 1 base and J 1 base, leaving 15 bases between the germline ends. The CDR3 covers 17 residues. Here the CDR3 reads CASSLGPDDSGTDTQYF. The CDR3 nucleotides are TGTGCCAGCAGCTTAGGACCCGATGACTCTGGCACAGATACGCAGTATTTT.

CDR3 sequence: CASSLDRGNTEAFF. CDR3 nucleotide sequence: TGTGCCAGCAGTCTAGACAGGGGGAACACTGAAGCTTTCTTT. The chain has TRBV27 and TRBJ1-1; 8 nucleotides match TRBD1. The CDR3 runs to 14 residues. Germline values: CDR1 MNHEY, CDR2 SMNVEV (reference sequence). V was pared by 5 bases and J by 1 base, with 3 bases of the junction left unmatched.

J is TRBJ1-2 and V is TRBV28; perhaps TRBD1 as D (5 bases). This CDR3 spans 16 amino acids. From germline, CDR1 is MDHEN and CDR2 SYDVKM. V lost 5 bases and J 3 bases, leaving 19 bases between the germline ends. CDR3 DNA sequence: TGTGCCAGCAGTGGGGCGGGTAAACCGGACGACTATGGCTACACCTTC. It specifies CASSGAGKPDDYGYTF.

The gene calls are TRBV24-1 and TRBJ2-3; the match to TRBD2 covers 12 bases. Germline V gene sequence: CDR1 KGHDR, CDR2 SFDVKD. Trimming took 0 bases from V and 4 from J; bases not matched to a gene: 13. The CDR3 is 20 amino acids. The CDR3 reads CATSDLNGLRLAGVPDTQYF. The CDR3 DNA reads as TGTGCCACCAGTGATTTGAACGGCCTAAGACTAGCGGGAGTTCCAGATACGCAGTATTTT.

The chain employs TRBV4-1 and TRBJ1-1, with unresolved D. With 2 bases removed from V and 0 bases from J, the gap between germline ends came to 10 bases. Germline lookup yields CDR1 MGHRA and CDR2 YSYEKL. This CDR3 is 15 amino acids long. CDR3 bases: TGCGCCAGCAGCCAATACGGACTTATGAACACTGAAGCTTTCTTT. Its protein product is CASSQYGLMNTEAFF.